The 28 T cell receptor beta chains below come from one sample, sequenced in a study of T cell repertoires in cytomegalovirus infection (dated by TCRdb to the late 2010s). The instrument was an Illumina HiSeq 1500. TCRdb itself trimmed the public reads at Q25 with fastp, ran MiXCR and retained productive beta chains. Each CDR3 protein appears once, grouped with its most common genes and DNA. This sample is represented by around 900,000 distinct CDR3 sequences; approximately 32% of them were singletons. The ten largest clones add up to 13% of the sample. The treatment or condition label corresponds to: in vitro stimulation with specific CMV peptide epitopes to enrich CMV-specific T cells. For these receptors, no antigen is known. The sample here was cultured CD8+ T cells from PBMCs, taken from culture after CMV antigen stimulation. Every receptor here comes from a human donor in good health (CMV status not recorded). Some clones in this sample may be carry-over from other donors' samples.

This clonotype was observed a few times. This chain connects TRBV6-5 to TRBJ2-7, with TRBD1 as a possible D gene (6 bases). Trimming took 6 bases from V and 2 from J, leaving 14 bases between them. The CDR3 runs to 14 residues. Germline loops: CDR1 MNHEY, CDR2 SVGAGI. For the CDR3, the DNA is TGTGCCAGCAGCCGCATACAGGGCCCCTACGAGCAGTACGTC. Amino acids: CASSRIQGPYEQYV.

The chain combines TRBV27 with TRBJ1-1; the D gene is possibly TRBD1 (6 bases). V was pared by 2 bases and J by 0 bases, with 13 bases between. Germline-derived CDR1 and CDR2 are MNHEY and SMNVEV (reference sequence). CDR3 size: 16 residues. CDR3 in DNA: TGTGCCAGCAGTTTAGACCCGACAGGACTGAACACTGAAGCTTTCTTT. Protein: CASSLDPTGLNTEAFF.

The chain joins TRBV27 to TRBJ2-5; D remains unclear. Trimming shortened V by 5 bases and J by 4 bases, and 14 bases separated the two germline ends. The length of the CDR3 is 14 residues. Germline V lookup: CDR1 MNHEY, CDR2 SMNVEV (reference sequence). CDR3 sequence (DNA): TGTGCCAGCAGTCTCTGGCCCGGACGAGAGACCCAGTACTTC. Its translation: CASSLWPGRETQYF.

This clonotype was seen a handful of times. The CDR3 region has the DNA TGCGCCAGCAGCTTTAGAGGACAGGCGGCGAACACTGAAGCTTTCTTT. Translation: CASSFRGQAANTEAFF. The chain has TRBV5-1 and TRBJ1-1; 7 bases line up with TRBD1. The CDR3 runs 16 residues. Germline V gives CDR1 SGHRS, CDR2 YFSETQ. With V trimmed by 2 bases and J by 1 base, 8 bases remained unmatched. The full variable domain, completed using reference TRBV5-1 and TRBJ1-1, is KAGVTQTPRYLIKTRGQQVTLSCSPISGHRSVSWYQQTPGQGLQFLFEYFSETQRNKGNFPGRFSGRQFSNSRSEMNVSTLELGDSALYLCASSFRGQAANTEAFFGQGTRLTVV.

The chain links TRBV13 to TRBJ2-5, with 12 bases identical to TRBD1. Germline V gene lookup returns CDR1 PRHDT and CDR2 FYEKMQ (reference sequence). The CDR3 spans 15 residues. V shed 5 bases and J 5 bases; nucleotides not matched to a gene: 6. In DNA form, the CDR3 reads TGTGCCAGCAGCCCCGGGACAGGGGGCCGTGAGACCCAGTACTTC. It specifies CASSPGTGGRETQYF.

This clonotype was picked up many times. In nucleotides, the CDR3 is TGTGCCAGCAGCTTGTATACGGGGGGGCTCAACGAGCAGTACTTC. Protein product: CASSLYTGGLNEQYF. V is TRBV7-2 and J is TRBJ2-7, with TRBD2 matching over 8 bases. Trimming cost V 3 bases and J 5 bases; bases outside gene matches: 9. The CDR3 is 15 amino acids. Germline CDR1 SGHTA, CDR2 FQGNSA.

In the case of this clonotype: This may arise from a read error, as a much more abundant clone is one base away. The rearrangement uses TRBV7-2 and TRBJ1-4; the match to TRBD1 covers 7 bases. Germline assignment: CDR1 SGHTA and CDR2 FQGNSA. This CDR3 region has 17 residues. The chain's CDR3 is CASRKVAGGTTNKKLFF. CDR3 nucleotides: TGTGCCAGCAGAAAAGTGGCAGGGGGAACAACTAATAAAAAACTGTTTTTT.

The table lists this clonotype with a few counts. The genes are TRBV7-6 and TRBJ2-5; 7 positions agree with TRBD2. The CDR3 has 12 residues. CDR1 is SGHVS, CDR2 FNYEAQ, per germline. The ends lost 11 bases at V and 5 bases at J; junction bases unmatched: 8. The CDR3, as DNA: TGTGCCGGAGCTGGGGGGGATGAGACCCAGTACTTC. Protein sequence: CAGAGGDETQYF.

This chain links TRBV12-3 or TRBV12-4 with TRBJ2-3; 8 bases map to TRBD1. CDR3 length equals 15 residues. With 7 bases clipped from V and 3 bases from J, the junction kept 9 bases outside the gene matches. The CDR3 DNA reads TGTGCCAGCACCCCAGGACAGGGCCGGACAGATACGCAGTATTTT. This codes for CASTPGQGRTDTQYF.

This clonotype was found a few times. The chain is built from TRBV7-9 and TRBJ2-7; 10 bases map to TRBD1. The CDR3 covers 18 residues. Germline trimming cut 5 bases from V and 4 bases from J; bases unmatched to any gene: 17. Germline CDR1 reads SEHNR; CDR2 reads FQNEAQ (reference sequence). CDR3 sequence (DNA): TGTGCCAGCAGCACCAGAGTGGGGACAGGGGAAGGTGAATACGAGCAGTACTTC. Its protein is CASSTRVGTGEGEYEQYF.

A few counts support this clonotype. V and J are TRBV7-9 and TRBJ2-7; D gene unclear. This CDR3 has 12 residues. Germline V lookup: CDR1 SEHNR, CDR2 FQNEAQ (reference sequence). The V end lost 2 bases, the J end lost 5 bases, and 7 bases lay between the germline ends. The CDR3 bases are TGTGCCAGCAGCTTAAACTCACACGAGCAGTACGTC. Protein sequence: CASSLNSHEQYV.

This clonotype was picked up a small number of times. This chain joins TRBV5-6 and TRBJ2-1; tentative D call: TRBD1 (6 bases). Germline values: CDR1 SGHDT, CDR2 YYEEEE. The CDR3 contains 16 residues. Trimming took 6 bases from V and 0 from J, leaving 16 bases between them. CDR3 in amino acids: CASTFMTGFSYNEQFF. Here the CDR3 DNA reads TGTGCCAGCACCTTCATGACAGGATTCTCCTACAATGAGCAGTTCTTC.

This clonotype was observed at least ten times. The chain joins TRBV7-2 to TRBJ2-5; D could derive from TRBD1 or TRBD2 (5 bases each). The CDR3 runs to 17 residues. V lost 5 bases and J 2 bases, leaving 21 bases between the germline ends. Per germline, CDR1 SGHTA and CDR2 FQGNSA. CDR3 residues: CASSGKRGLATQETQYF. DNA of the CDR3: TGTGCCAGCAGCGGTAAACGGGGCTTAGCGACTCAAGAGACCCAGTACTTC.

This clonotype was detected a few times. V is TRBV7-8 and J is TRBJ2-2; D possibly matches TRBD1 or TRBD2 (6 bases each). CDR1 and CDR2 (germline): SGHVS, FQNEAQ. The CDR3 contains 17 residues. With 5 bases removed from V and 7 bases from J, the gap between germline ends came to 23 bases. The CDR3 spells CASSGGLIGAKGGELFF. The CDR3 DNA follows: TGTGCCAGCAGCGGGGGGCTCATTGGGGCCAAGGGCGGGGAGCTGTTTTTT. Drawing the rest from reference TRBV7-8 and TRBJ2-2, the complete variable domain is GAGVSQSPRYKVAKRGQDVALRCDPISGHVSLFWYQQALGQGPEFLTYFQNEAQLDKSGLPSDRFFAERPEGSVSTLKIQRTQQEDSAVYLCASSGGLIGAKGGELFFGEGSRLTVL.

This clonotype was observed a handful of times. J is TRBJ2-1 and V is TRBV7-6, with D hard to call. CDR1 is SGHVS, CDR2 FNYEAQ, per germline. The V and J ends lost 4 bases and 10 bases respectively, with 14 bases between them. The CDR3 is made up of 13 amino acids. CDR3 nucleotides: TGTGCCAGCAGCTACCTGACTGTGGGGGAGCAGTTCTTC. It encodes CASSYLTVGEQFF.

This clonotype was detected many times. The chain combines TRBV7-8 with TRBJ2-7; the D gene is possibly TRBD1 (8 bases). V shed 4 bases and J shed 1 base, with 14 bases lying between them. This CDR3 is 15 amino acids long. Germline V CDR1 and CDR2: SGHVS, FQNEAQ. This CDR3 reads CASSYDRGLSYEQYF. Written as DNA, the CDR3 is TGTGCCAGCAGCTATGACAGGGGACTATCCTACGAGCAGTACTTC.

This clonotype was detected a few times. V and J are TRBV6-2 or TRBV6-3 and TRBJ2-7, with D possibly being TRBD1 (6 bases). The CDR3 is 14 residues long. The germline CDR1 and CDR2 sequences are MNHEY and SVGEGT. The germline V and J ends were trimmed by 4 bases and 5 bases, with 15 bases remaining between them. CDR3 sequence: CASSLTGILDEQYV. Here the CDR3 DNA reads TGTGCCAGCAGTTTGACAGGTATCCTTGACGAGCAGTACGTC.

V and J are TRBV27 and TRBJ2-5; perhaps TRBD2 as D (5 bases). Germline CDR1 and CDR2: MNHEY and SMNVEV (reference sequence). Trimming removed 3 bases from V and 4 bases from J, with 15 bases in between. The CDR3 loop spans 15 amino acids. Written as DNA, the CDR3 is TGTGCCAGCAGTTTCATTCACAGAGGGTTAGAGACCCAGTACTTC. Amino acid sequence: CASSFIHRGLETQYF.

This clonotype was seen a handful of times. The V call is TRBV12-3 or TRBV12-4, the J call TRBJ2-1; D possibly corresponds to TRBD1 (5 bases). The CDR3 contains 13 residues. V lost 8 bases, J lost 6 bases, and 14 bases lay in between. This CDR3 reads CASQMGPRNEQFF. CDR3 sequence (DNA): TGTGCCAGCCAGATGGGGCCGCGCAATGAGCAGTTCTTC.

This clonotype was recorded a few times. J is TRBJ2-7 and V is TRBV10-2, with D perhaps assigned TRBD1 or TRBD2 (5 bases each). This CDR3 has 16 residues. Trimming shortened V by 1 base and J by 6 bases, and 19 bases separated the two germline ends. Germline V gives CDR1 WSHSY, CDR2 SAAADI. Here the CDR3 reads CASSELSGPGTVEQYV. CDR3 nucleotide sequence: TGCGCCAGCAGTGAGTTGTCGGGGCCCGGCACGGTCGAGCAGTACGTC.

This sequence joins TRBV5-1 and TRBJ1-1, with 8 bases aligning to TRBD1. Unmatched junction bases numbered 14, after V lost 4 bases and J lost 0 bases. CDR3 size: 18 residues. CDR1 and CDR2 (germline): SGHRS, YFSETQ. DNA of the CDR3: TGCGCCAGCAGCGCCCAGAACCAGGGGGCAATCATGAACACTGAAGCTTTCTTT. It is translated as CASSAQNQGAIMNTEAFF.

The chain uses TRBV27 and TRBJ1-6, with 8 bases that match TRBD1. This CDR3 is built from 14 residues. V was clipped by 3 bases and J by 11 bases; unmatched bases: 6. Germline V gives CDR1 MNHEY, CDR2 SMNVEV (reference sequence). DNA for the CDR3: TGTGCCAGCAGTTTGTATGGACAGGGAGCACCCCTCCACTTT. Residues: CASSLYGQGAPLHF.

Note on this clonotype: A much bigger clone sits one base away, suggesting this may be a read error. V is TRBV7-8 and J is TRBJ2-1; 7 nucleotides line up with TRBD2. Germline V gives CDR1 SGHVS, CDR2 FQNEAQ. There are 15 residues in the CDR3. CDR3 sequence (DNA): TGTGCCAACAGCACCCTAGCGGCGACCTACAATGAGCAGTTCTTC. It encodes CANSTLAATYNEQFF.

The rearrangement links TRBV20-1 to TRBJ1-5; D gene ambiguous. Trimming removed 1 base from V and 6 bases from J, with 16 bases in between. Per the germline V gene, CDR1 is DFQATT and CDR2 is SNEGSKA (reference sequence). This CDR3 has 15 amino acids. In nucleotides, the CDR3 is TGCAGTGCTAGAGCCCGGGAAAGGGAGGGTCAGCCCCAGCATTTT. Translating it yields CSARAREREGQPQHF.

This chain links TRBV4-3 with TRBJ1-1; tentative D call: TRBD1 (6 bases). The CDR3 extends over 16 amino acids. Trimming took off 1 base at V and 0 bases at J, with 12 bases between the two ends. From germline, CDR1 is LGHNA and CDR2 YSLEER. This CDR3 is CASSQGIQGMNTEAFF. CDR3 DNA: TGCGCCAGCAGCCAAGGGATACAGGGCATGAACACTGAAGCTTTCTTT.

This clonotype was counted a few times. The chain links TRBV12-3 or TRBV12-4 to TRBJ1-2; TRBD1 aligns across 7 bases. After removal of 7 bases from V and 7 bases from J, the junction contained 9 bases not matched to a gene. The CDR3 consists of 13 residues. The CDR3 DNA reads TGTGCCAGCATTGGGACAGAATCGACTGGCTACACCTTC. Amino acid sequence: CASIGTESTGYTF.

V is TRBV19 and J is TRBJ2-7; no definite D call. V lost 2 bases to trimming and J lost 5 bases, with 10 bases between them. Germline values: CDR1 LNHDA, CDR2 SQIVND (reference sequence). This CDR3 is 13 amino acids long. This CDR3 reads CASSITSVHEQYF. The CDR3, as DNA: TGTGCCAGTAGTATAACCTCCGTCCACGAGCAGTACTTC.

CDR3 loop: CASRFRDRDHYNEQFF. CDR3 DNA: TGTGCCAGCAGATTTCGCGACAGGGACCATTACAATGAGCAGTTCTTC. The V gene is TRBV6-2 or TRBV6-3, the J gene TRBJ2-1; TRBD1 aligns across 7 bases. CDR3 size: 16 residues. CDR1 is MNHEY and CDR2 is SVGEGT in the germline V gene. V lost 6 bases and J lost 4; bases outside the gene matches: 12.